The clone carrying this T cell receptor (beta chain) turned up a few times. Its antigen remains unknown. The study ran its PCR with 60 Vbeta and 13 Jbeta primers. Generated by immunoSEQ multiplex PCR, the TCRdb table keeps only in-frame clones and is missing some. The sample yields around 140,000 clones, over 70% seen once. The sample comes from a study of cytomegalovirus exposure and HLA in healthy donors. Whole-study findings and limits: Later on, analysis showed that most CMV-associated TCR beta chains appeared to be HLA-restricted. Rarity characterized most TCR sequences, yet some public TCRs appeared in many donors. A later analysis linked a missense variant in DCLRE1C to the trimming of TCR beta V and J genes.

Germline V gene sequence: CDR1 SNHLY, CDR2 FYNNEI. This CDR3 region has 15 residues. V lost 2 bases to trimming and J lost 2 bases; unmatched junction nucleotides: 4. Healthy bone marrow donors made up the donors. The clonotype was recovered from a man aged 40-49 years in good health and CMV-seronegative. The sample consisted of PBMCs. The chain combines TRBV2 with TRBJ2-5; TRBD2 matches at 8 bases. The CDR3 is CASSESRGEQETQYF. CDR3 nucleotide sequence: TGTGCCAGCAGTGAATCGCGGGGGGAACAAGAGACCCAGTACTTC. The full variable domain, completed using reference TRBV2 and TRBJ2-5, is EPEVTQTPSHQVTQMGQEVILRCVPISNHLYFYWYRQILGQKVEFLVSFYNNEISEKSEIFDDQFSVERPDGSNFTLKIRSTKLEDSAMYFCASSESRGEQETQYFGPGTRLLVL.